The source of this T cell receptor (beta chain) is a study of monozygotic twins with inflammatory bowel disease. Worth noting for this clonotype: Its target is unknown.

From germline, CDR1 is DFQATT and CDR2 SNEGSKA (reference sequence). This CDR3 is built from 18 residues. Researchers ran eight separate cDNA reactions for each sample. From the 5' RACE reads, TCRdb lists one entry per CDR3 protein and no DNA. This table lists fewer than 550,000 distinct CDR3 sequences. Study-wide points: By inverse Simpson index, TCRbeta diversity was lower in IBD patients than in healthy co-twins.

Sequenced material: blood. The sequence derives from a human donor with ulcerative colitis or Crohn's disease, or a healthy co-twin of an affected twin (not recorded which). This rearrangement joins TRBV20-1 to TRBJ2-7; the D call of TRBD2 rests on TCRdb alone, since no DNA is present to check it. The CDR3: CSARRQGTSGSQAYEQYF.